The clone carrying this T cell receptor (beta chain) was counted between two and nine times. Its antigen is unknown. This entry belongs to a study of response to subunit inactivated influenza vaccine. Overall study results and limits: That few new T cells are recruited by each seasonal influenza vaccination was the authors' suggestion.

TCRdb analysed the RT-PCR reads with MiXCR anew, one entry per CDR3 protein. The table has 530,000 or so distinct CDR3 sequences, 13% to 15% seen once; the top ten hold over 8.5%. Trimming removed 0 bases at V and 7 bases at J, with 13 bases between. The length of the CDR3 is 15 residues. Germline V CDR1 and CDR2: KGHSH, LQKENI. The chain has TRBV18 and TRBJ2-1, with D tentatively TRBD1 (5 bases). The sequencing here drew on PBMCs from blood, taken 12 days after vaccination. The TCR comes from a man aged 50-59 years who received an inactivated influenza vaccine. CDR3 bases: TGTGCCAGCTCACCACCTTTCACAGGTTGGAATGAGCAGTTCTTC. The encoded protein is CASSPPFTGWNEQFF.